The 5 T cell receptor beta chains listed next were all sequenced from one sample in a study of cytomegalovirus exposure and HLA in healthy donors (dated by TCRdb to the late 2010s). Receptor libraries were prepared by the immunoSEQ multiplex PCR assay. For the multiplex PCR, a mixture combining 60 forward primers for TCR Vbeta segments and 13 reverse primers for TCR Jbeta segments was used. Entries here come from immuneACCESS through TCRdb and include only in-frame sequences with V and J called. Some clones fail to appear in such tables; in the studies checked, an unresolved V gene covers under half of the shortfall, and the cause of the remainder is unknown. This sample is represented by some 150,000 clones; approximately 75% of them were singletons. Around 4.2% of the sample goes to the ten largest clones. Sequencing was carried out using PBMCs. The receptors originated from a man aged 50 or older in good health and CMV-seropositive.

The J gene is TRBJ1-1, the V gene TRBV2; weak D call: TRBD1 (5 bases). The CDR3 is made up of 16 amino acids. Trimming cost V 0 bases and J 0 bases, with 11 bases left between them. Germline V gene sequence: CDR1 SNHLY, CDR2 FYNNEI. The CDR3: CASSEASGGVNTEAFF. In nucleotides, the CDR3 is TGTGCCAGCAGTGAAGCCTCCGGGGGGGTGAACACTGAAGCTTTCTTT.

Regarding this clone: Other DNA sequences of this sample code for an identical CDR3. In DNA form, the CDR3 reads TGTGCCAGCAGTTTCCTACAGGGGGCGAACACCGGGGAGCTGTTTTTT. Encoded protein: CASSFLQGANTGELFF. The chain combines TRBV27 with TRBJ2-2; TRBD1 aligns across 8 bases. Looked up from germline, CDR1 is MNHEY and CDR2 is SMNVEV (reference sequence). The CDR3 totals 16 residues. V lost 3 bases to trimming and J lost 0 bases; unmatched junction nucleotides: 3.

This clone was found a few times. J is TRBJ1-2 and V is TRBV6-1; no clear D gene. V lost 3 bases and J lost 8, with 4 bases in between. Germline CDR1 reads MNHNS; CDR2 reads SASEGT. This CDR3 region has 10 residues. The CDR3 region is CASSETGYTF. CDR3 bases: TGTGCCAGCAGTGAGACAGGCTACACCTTC.

The rearrangement uses TRBV19 and TRBJ1-5; 7 nucleotides agree with TRBD1. The CDR3 spans 15 residues. V shed 8 bases, J shed 3 bases, and the junction held 10 bases outside the gene matches. Germline assignment: CDR1 LNHDA and CDR2 SQIVND (reference sequence). The CDR3 is CASSIWGQYNQPQHF. For the CDR3, the DNA is TGTGCCAGTTCCATCTGGGGACAGTACAATCAGCCCCAGCATTTT.

The chain is built from TRBV29-1 and TRBJ1-2; 7 nucleotides agree with TRBD1. Germline assignment: CDR1 SQVTM and CDR2 ANQGSEA. The junction had 15 bases not matched to a gene; V was cut back by 5 bases and J by 0 bases. The CDR3 runs to 17 residues. DNA for the CDR3: TGCAGCGTTAGAAGACAGGGATCCCAGGAGGCTAACTATGGCTACACCTTC. Translation gives CSVRRQGSQEANYGYTF.